This note documents a single T cell receptor beta chain sequence. This specimen belongs to a study of T cells after yellow fever vaccination. Germline CDR1 and CDR2: MDHEN and SYDVKM. V lost 7 bases and J lost 3, with 16 bases in between. The CDR3 length is 15 residues. One entry per CDR3 protein results from TCRdb running MiXCR on the 5' RACE reads. The sample holds some 560,000 distinct CDR3 sequences; about 17% are singletons and the top ten take 15% to 20%. This sequence originates from a young man who received the YFV17D yellow fever vaccine. The V and J genes are TRBV28 and TRBJ1-5, with a tentative D call TRBD1 (5 bases). This specimen was PBMCs, taken 5 days after the first yellow fever vaccination. CDR3 in amino acids: CASTPTANFNQPQHF. The CDR3 region has the DNA TGTGCCAGCACCCCGACAGCAAACTTCAATCAGCCCCAGCATTTT.